These T cell receptor beta chains were read from a single sample in a study of T cell repertoires in cytomegalovirus infection. These receptors lack a known antigen. Each CDR3 protein gets one entry after TCRdb re-called the reads with MiXCR. Of some 320,000 distinct CDR3 sequences in the sample, almost 30% are singletons; the top ten hold 20%. The sequencing used cultured PBMCs, collected from culture after CMV antigen stimulation. These receptors were taken from a human donor in good health (CMV status not recorded). Some clones in this sample may be carry-over from other donors' samples. The CDR3 runs from the conserved cysteine through the conserved F or W. The D gene is left open where the match is weak. Size is stated for part of the rows, as once, few or many counts, or as a class when the clone is expanded.

TRBJ2-1 | NA | NA | TRBV28 | TGTGCCAGCAGAGAGGACAATGAGCAGTTCTTC | CASREDNEQFF
TRBJ1-2 | TRBD1 | NA | TRBV9 | TGTGCCAGTCAGGGGGGTATCTATGGCTACACCTTC | CASQGGIYGYTF
TRBJ1-2 | NA | few | TRBV7-8 | TGTGCCAGCAGCTTCTCCCCGAACTATGGCTACACCTTC | CASSFSPNYGYTF
TRBJ2-7 | NA | many | TRBV3-1 | TGTGCCAGCAGCCATGGGGAGGCATACTCGTCCTACGAGCAGTACTTC | CASSHGEAYSSYEQYF
TRBJ1-4 | NA | NA | TRBV12-3/TRBV12-4 | TGTGCCAGCAGTACCTGGGACTATGAAAAACTGTTTTTT | CASSTWDYEKLFF
TRBJ2-5 | NA | NA | TRBV10-3 | TGTGCCATCAGCCCGGGACCCACACAAGAGACCCAGTACTTC | CAISPGPTQETQYF
TRBJ2-3 | TRBD1 | many | TRBV7-8 | TGTGCCAGCAGCTTCCCCTGGACAGGTAGCACAGATACGCAGTATTTT | CASSFPWTGSTDTQYF
TRBJ2-1 | TRBD2 | NA | TRBV20-1 | TGCAGTGCTACCAGACTAGCGGGAGGGGATGAGCAGTTCTTC | CSATRLAGGDEQFF
TRBJ1-2 | NA | few | TRBV7-2 | TGTGCCAGCAGCTTAGCGATGACCAACTATGGCTACACCTTC | CASSLAMTNYGYTF
TRBJ2-1 | NA | few | TRBV5-1 | TGCGCCACCAAGGGGGACTCCTACAATGAGCAGTTCTTC | CATKGDSYNEQFF
TRBJ2-1 | TRBD2 | NA | TRBV9 | TGTGCCAGCAGCGGGAGCGGGAGTAGGCCCTACAATGAGCAGTTCTTC | CASSGSGSRPYNEQFF
TRBJ2-1 | TRBD2 | NA | TRBV15 | TGTGCCACCAGCAGAACTTCGGGGGGCTCCTACAATGAGCAGTTCTTC | CATSRTSGGSYNEQFF
TRBJ2-1 | NA | few | TRBV7-6 | TGTGCCAGCAGCCAAATCAATGAGCAGTTCTTC | CASSQINEQFF
TRBJ2-5 | TRBD2 | many | TRBV7-2 | TGTGCCAGCAGAATACGGACTAGCGGGCAAGAGACCCAGTACTTC | CASRIRTSGQETQYF
TRBJ1-2 | NA | few | TRBV20-1 | TGCAGTGCTAGAGCAGTGATGGGCGGTGGACAGCGACCTAACTATGGCTACACCTTC | CSARAVMGGGQRPNYGYTF
TRBJ1-2 | NA | NA | TRBV7-8 | TGTGCCAGCAGCTTAGGAGGACAGATACGGAACTATGGCTACACCTTC | CASSLGGQIRNYGYTF
TRBJ1-1 | NA | few | TRBV7-3 | TGTGCCAGCAGCCCTAGGGGGGAGATGAACACTGAAGCTTTCTTT | CASSPRGEMNTEAFF
TRBJ1-1 | NA | NA | TRBV7-9 | TGTGCCAGCAGCCCACACCAAATGAACACTGAAGCTTTCTTT | CASSPHQMNTEAFF
TRBJ1-2 | NA | NA | TRBV7-6 | TGTGCCAGCAGCTACGGACCGAGGGACTATGGCTACACCTTC | CASSYGPRDYGYTF
TRBJ1-1 | TRBD1 | NA | TRBV4-1 | TGCGCCAGCAGCCAACCGGGACAGGGTCCCGCTTTCTTT | CASSQPGQGPAFF